This T cell receptor (beta chain) was retrieved from a study of a mutant IDH1 vaccine in newly diagnosed glioma. The time point is: week 35, safety follow-up. The content of each vaccine dose was 300 ug of mutant IDH1 20-mer peptide, and topical imiquimod accompanied it. The table lists this clone with a count of one. What it binds is not known. Trimming removed 4 bases from V and 0 bases from J, with 11 bases in between. This CDR3 spans 15 amino acids. Germline V gene lookup returns CDR1 SGHDT and CDR2 YYEEEE. Profiling relied on immunoSEQ multiplex PCR, and the TCRdb table lists in-frame clones only, not all of them. The table shows 25,000 to 40,000 clones, with around three quarters occurring only once.

Sequenced material: PBMCs, taken from a glioma patient whose treatment included an IDH1 peptide vaccine. This receptor was identified in a woman in her thirties with glioma. Some clones in this sample may be carry-over from other donors' samples. The chain is built from TRBV5-6 and TRBJ2-1, with a weak D call TRBD2 (5 bases). In nucleotides, the CDR3 is TGTGCCAGCAGCCCCCGGGGTAGCTCCTACAATGAGCAGTTCTTC. It yields the protein CASSPRGSSYNEQFF.